What follows are 27 T cell receptor beta chains derived from one specimen sequenced in a study of post-analysis software for immune sequencing data. These receptors' antigens are unknown. Unique molecular identifiers were present in the TCR beta cDNA libraries. Using its own MiXCR run on the PCR reads, TCRdb lists one record per CDR3 protein. The sample carries about 820,000 distinct CDR3 sequences, approximately 53% recorded once. Findings and caveats of the study: Four or five TRBV segments were more frequent in patients than controls; TRBV5-6, TRBV5-1 and TRBV20-1 belonged to this group.

Sequencing used blood. These receptors all stem from a girl aged 5 to 17 with multiple sclerosis.

The chain has TRBV29-1 and TRBJ2-1, with D maybe TRBD1 (6 bases). The germline gives CDR1 SQVTM, CDR2 ANQGSEA. This CDR3 has 14 residues. V was pared by 5 bases and J by 4 bases, with 15 bases between. CDR3 protein: CSVTGLALYNEQFF. In DNA form, the CDR3 reads TGCAGCGTTACAGGGTTGGCTTTGTACAATGAGCAGTTCTTC.

This chain links TRBV12-3 or TRBV12-4 with TRBJ2-1; 7 nucleotides match TRBD1. Losses at the gene ends were 7 bases for V and 4 bases for J; bases not matched to a gene: 4. The CDR3 sequence is 13 residues long. CDR3 sequence: CASTGQEYNEQFF. The CDR3 DNA reads as TGTGCCAGCACAGGACAGGAATACAATGAGCAGTTCTTC.

This clonotype was picked up a small number of times. This may be a read error: a much more frequent sequence differs by one nucleotide. The chain carries TRBV20-1 and TRBJ2-1; no clear D. The assigned J gene may be wrong: the sequence end matches TRBJ2-7 better. Germline V gene lookup returns CDR1 DFQATT and CDR2 SNEGSKA (reference sequence). The CDR3 sequence is 15 residues long. CDR3 region: CSAERLGISYNEQYF. CDR3 in DNA: TGCAGTGCTGAGAGATTAGGGATCTCCTACAATGAGCAGTACTTC.

As for this clonotype: At one boundary the junction diverges from the germline segment, which might be a read error. DNA of the CDR3: TGTGCCACCAGTGATTCTAGGACAGGGGGCTCTGGAAACACCATATATTTT. As protein: CATSDSRTGGSGNTIYF. The chain links TRBV10-3 to TRBJ1-3; 10 nucleotides align to TRBD1. The CDR3 is made up of 17 amino acids. CDR1 and CDR2 from the germline V gene are ENHRY and SYGVKD.

This clonotype appeared a single time. The CDR3: CASSAGRNTEAFF. CDR3 bases: TGTGCCAGCAGTGCAGGGAGGAACACTGAAGCTTTCTTT. The chain recombines TRBV2 with TRBJ1-1, with a tentative D call TRBD1 (5 bases). This CDR3 contains 13 residues. Trimming cost V 4 bases and J 1 base, with 7 bases left between them. From germline, CDR1 is SNHLY and CDR2 FYNNEI.

The chain uses TRBV12-3 or TRBV12-4 and TRBJ2-1, with D perhaps matching TRBD1 or TRBD2 (5 bases each). Trimming took 3 bases from V and 10 from J, leaving 19 bases between them. The CDR3 is 15 amino acids. CDR3 DNA: TGTGCCAGCAGTTTTGGGTTGCAGGGTTCGGGGGAGCAGTTCTTC. Residues: CASSFGLQGSGEQFF.

This clonotype was counted once. The rearrangement links TRBV6-1 to TRBJ2-7, with D perhaps TRBD1 (5 bases). V was trimmed by 6 bases and J by 4 bases, leaving 28 bases between them. The CDR3 covers 18 residues. CDR1 and CDR2 from the germline V gene are MNHNS and SASEGT. The DNA of the CDR3 is TGTGCCAGCAGGCGTTCACGGGTACAGGTTACACAAACATACGAGCAGTACTTC. Translation gives CASRRSRVQVTQTYEQYF.

This clonotype was seen a few times. As DNA, the CDR3 is TGCAGTGCTAGAAATGGAGGAGAGCAGTACTTC. Amino acid sequence: CSARNGGEQYF. This rearrangement joins TRBV20-1 to TRBJ2-7, with D perhaps TRBD2 (5 bases). This CDR3 contains 11 residues. Germline lookup yields CDR1 DFQATT and CDR2 SNEGSKA (reference sequence). Trimming removed 2 bases at V and 7 bases at J, with 9 bases between.

The rearrangement links TRBV2 to TRBJ2-3; 9 bases align to TRBD2. Germline V CDR1 and CDR2: SNHLY, FYNNEI. The trim removed 11 bases at V and 1 base at J, leaving 4 bases unmatched. CDR3 length equals 13 residues. CDR3 nucleotides: TGTGCCGCCAGCGGGGGGCGCACAGATACGCAGTATTTT. Its translation is CAASGGRTDTQYF.

The V and J genes are TRBV12-5 and TRBJ1-5, with D unclear. The CDR3 sequence is 12 residues long. In germline, CDR1 is LGHNT, CDR2 FRNRAP. Trimming stripped 6 bases from V and 4 bases from J, with 7 bases between. The CDR3 spells CASGSRNQPQHF. The CDR3 DNA follows: TGTGCTAGTGGCTCAAGAAATCAGCCCCAGCATTTT.

The CDR3 coding sequence is TGCAGCGTTGTCTGGGGAATCCTCCAAGAGACCCAGTACTTC. Translated, it gives CSVVWGILQETQYF. The rearrangement links TRBV29-1 to TRBJ2-5, with D unclear. Looked up from germline, CDR1 is SQVTM and CDR2 is ANQGSEA. Trimming shortened V by 4 bases and J by 1 base, and 13 bases separated the two germline ends. The CDR3 is 14 residues long.

This chain uses TRBV20-1 with TRBJ2-1; TRBD2 matches 13 bases. Unmatched junction bases numbered 4, after V lost 3 bases and J lost 8 bases. Germline V gene sequence: CDR1 DFQATT, CDR2 SNEGSKA (reference sequence). The CDR3 consists of 14 residues. The CDR3 nucleotides are TGCAGTGCTAGTAGGACTAGCGGGAGTTATGAGCAGTTCTTC. It encodes CSASRTSGSYEQFF.

J is TRBJ2-5 and V is TRBV20-1, with D possibly TRBD2 on 7 matching bases. Trimming took 1 base from V and 3 from J, leaving 15 bases between them. Germline loops: CDR1 DFQATT, CDR2 SNEGSKA (reference sequence). The CDR3 covers 15 residues. The CDR3 DNA is TGCAGTGCTAGAGGCCCAGGAGGGGGGGAAGAGACCCAGTACTTC. Its protein product is CSARGPGGGEETQYF.

The rearrangement links TRBV20-1 to TRBJ1-1; possible D gene TRBD1, 6 bases. The CDR3 sequence is 13 residues long. V shed 6 bases and J shed 4 bases, with 15 bases lying between them. Germline V gene sequence: CDR1 DFQATT, CDR2 SNEGSKA (reference sequence). The CDR3 region is CSAGGGFGTEAFF. The DNA for the CDR3 is TGCAGTGCAGGGGGGGGCTTTGGCACTGAAGCTTTCTTT.

This clonotype was found many times. The chain employs TRBV18 and TRBJ2-7; D unresolved. In germline, CDR1 is KGHSH, CDR2 LQKENI. Deletions cut 8 bases from V and 3 bases from J, with 11 bases between. The CDR3 consists of 12 residues. The CDR3 protein is CASSPRDYEQYF. CDR3 nucleotides: TGTGCCAGCAGTCCCAGAGACTACGAGCAGTACTTC.

For this clonotype: An end of the junction does not agree with germline; a read error may underlie this. This chain connects TRBV5-1 to TRBJ2-3, with 11 bases matching TRBD2. CDR3 length: 15 residues. In germline, CDR1 is SGHRS, CDR2 YFSETQ. CDR3 loop: CACSRTSGSTDTQYF. The DNA of the CDR3 is TGCGCCTGCAGCCGGACTAGCGGGAGCACAGATACGCAGTATTTT.

The V call is TRBV7-6, the J call TRBJ2-4, with D perhaps TRBD2 (6 bases). The closer fit of TRBJ2-7 to the DNA end suggests the J call may be wrong. Germline loops: CDR1 SGHVS, CDR2 FNYEAQ. This CDR3 is built from 13 residues. The CDR3 spells CASSYGTHYEQYF. CDR3 nucleotides: TGTGCCAGCAGCTACGGGACTCACTACGAGCAGTACTTC.

This clonotype was seen a handful of times. The V and J genes are TRBV9 and TRBJ2-7, with 10 bases aligning to TRBD2. From germline, CDR1 is SGDLS and CDR2 YYNGEE. The CDR3 runs 14 residues. The ends lost 4 bases at V and 6 bases at J; junction bases unmatched: 7. CDR3 loop: CASSPPGLAIEQYF. Written as DNA, the CDR3 is TGTGCCAGCAGCCCACCGGGACTAGCGATCGAGCAGTACTTC.

The chain employs TRBV3-1 and TRBJ2-1, with D possibly called TRBD1 or TRBD2 (6 bases each). V was trimmed by 0 bases and J by 4 bases, leaving 13 bases between them. This CDR3 is 16 amino acids long. Germline V gene lookup returns CDR1 LGHDT and CDR2 YNNKEL (reference sequence). The chain's CDR3 is CASSQDYGGGYNEQFF. In nucleotides, the CDR3 is TGTGCCAGCAGCCAAGATTACGGGGGCGGGTACAATGAGCAGTTCTTC.

The chain employs TRBV7-2 and TRBJ2-3; either TRBD1 or TRBD2 may fit D (5 bases each). The CDR3 loop spans 14 amino acids. V lost 4 bases and J 8 bases, leaving 16 bases between the germline ends. Per the germline V gene, CDR1 is SGHTA and CDR2 is FQGNSA. The CDR3 bases are TGTGCCAGCAGCTCCGGTATGGCTGGGGGTACGCAGTATTTT. Translation gives CASSSGMAGGTQYF.

The rearrangement joins TRBV5-1 to TRBJ2-3; 9 nucleotides line up with TRBD1. CDR1 is SGHRS, CDR2 YFSETQ, per germline. This CDR3 is 17 amino acids long. The V segment lost 0 bases and the J segment 3 bases; nucleotides outside the gene matches: 8. The CDR3 DNA is TGCGCCAGCAGCTTGGCACAACAGGGGGCTCTGACAGATACGCAGTATTTT. Its protein is CASSLAQQGALTDTQYF.

This chain joins TRBV12-3 or TRBV12-4 and TRBJ2-1; TRBD2 matches 12 bases. Trimming removed 5 bases from V and 11 bases from J; junction bases left unmatched: 4. The CDR3 runs 13 residues. Written as DNA, the CDR3 is TGTGCCAGCAGTCATGGACTAGCGGGAAAGCAGTTCTTC. It yields the protein CASSHGLAGKQFF.

Only a few counts were recorded for this clonotype. The chain uses TRBV2 and TRBJ2-4; D remains ambiguous. The CDR3 has 15 residues. The V and J ends lost 8 bases and 1 base respectively, with 15 bases between them. Germline V lookup: CDR1 SNHLY, CDR2 FYNNEI. The CDR3 sequence is CASGPDPGAKNIQYF. CDR3 coding DNA: TGTGCCAGCGGCCCGGACCCCGGGGCCAAAAACATTCAGTACTTC. Using reference TRBV2 and TRBJ2-4 for the parts outside the CDR3, the full variable domain is EPEVTQTPSHQVTQMGQEVILRCVPISNHLYFYWYRQILGQKVEFLVSFYNNEISEKSEIFDDQFSVERPDGSNFTLKIRSTKLEDSAMYFCASGPDPGAKNIQYFGAGTRLSVL.

DNA for the CDR3: TGCAGTGCTAGAGAGGGGCTTGGTTACAATGAGCAGTTCTTC. The encoded protein is CSAREGLGYNEQFF. The chain carries TRBV20-1 and TRBJ2-1, with a weak D call TRBD1 (5 bases). Trimming stripped 0 bases from V and 4 bases from J, with 10 bases between. Germline values: CDR1 DFQATT, CDR2 SNEGSKA (reference sequence). The CDR3 consists of 14 residues.

The gene calls are TRBV5-1 and TRBJ2-7, with TRBD1 matching over 10 bases. Looked up from germline, CDR1 is SGHRS and CDR2 is YFSETQ. The CDR3 extends over 14 amino acids. Trimming at V came to 4 bases and at J to 7 bases, leaving 8 bases not matched to a gene. CDR3 sequence (DNA): TGCGCCAGCAGCCCGGGACAGGGGTTGGGGGAGCAGTACTTC. The encoded protein is CASSPGQGLGEQYF.

V usage is TRBV29-1 and J usage is TRBJ1-1, with a possible D match to TRBD1 (6 bases). Germline CDR1 reads SQVTM; CDR2 reads ANQGSEA. V lost 3 bases, J lost 0 bases, and 17 bases lay in between. The CDR3 consists of 16 residues. The CDR3 spells CSVDDGGGEVNTEAFF. The DNA of the CDR3 is TGCAGCGTTGACGACGGGGGCGGGGAGGTGAACACTGAAGCTTTCTTT.

The chain joins TRBV9 to TRBJ2-1; D unclear. Trimming shortened V by 4 bases and J by 1 base, and 12 bases separated the two germline ends. From germline, CDR1 is SGDLS and CDR2 YYNGEE. This CDR3 comprises 15 residues. CDR3 in amino acids: CASSPQPSSYNEQFF. The CDR3 coding sequence is TGTGCCAGCAGCCCCCAACCTAGTTCCTACAATGAGCAGTTCTTC.